Presented here are 5 T cell receptor beta chains from one specimen sequenced in a study of blood T cell repertoires in COVID-19. TCRdb's copy holds only in-frame clones and misses some; the assay was immunoSEQ multiplex PCR. The sample holds about 150,000 clones, 60% to 80% seen once. Material: peripheral blood. The receptors stem from a man aged 55 to 69 who had recovered from COVID-19.

This clone was observed a single time. The chain combines TRBV7-8 with TRBJ2-2; 13 bases are shared with TRBD2. Germline lookup yields CDR1 SGHVS and CDR2 FQNEAQ. This CDR3 is 16 amino acids long. J lost 6 bases, V lost 5 bases, and 6 bases had no gene match. The CDR3 spells CASSPGLAGVSGELFF. CDR3 nucleotides: TGTGCCAGCAGCCCCGGACTAGCGGGAGTGTCCGGGGAGCTGTTTTTT.

This rearrangement joins TRBV12-3 or TRBV12-4 to TRBJ1-5, with 9 positions matching TRBD1. This CDR3 has 13 residues. The V and J ends lost 9 bases and 4 bases, in that order; junction bases with no gene match: 4. The CDR3 sequence is CASDRGYNQPQHF. CDR3 in DNA: TGTGCCAGTGACAGGGGGTATAATCAGCCCCAGCATTTT.

J is TRBJ1-1 and V is TRBV7-3, with 7 bases matching TRBD1. Losses at the gene ends were 5 bases for V and 3 bases for J; bases not matched to a gene: 12. CDR1 is SGHTA and CDR2 is FQGTGA in the germline V gene. This CDR3 is 16 amino acids long. This CDR3 reads CASSQPRTGEHTEAFF. CDR3 nucleotides: TGTGCCAGCAGCCAACCCCGCACAGGGGAACACACTGAAGCTTTCTTT.

The chain uses TRBV19 and TRBJ1-5; D ambiguous. Germline CDR1 is LNHDA and CDR2 is SQIVND (reference sequence). V was clipped by 2 bases and J by 1 base, with 18 bases between them. There are 18 residues in the CDR3. CDR3 bases: TGTGCCAGTAGTATACGTGCACCGGGGTACTTAAGCAATCAGCCCCAGCATTTT. It is translated as CASSIRAPGYLSNQPQHF. The full variable domain, in which reference TRBV19 and TRBJ1-5 provide the parts outside the CDR3, is DGGITQSPKYLFRKEGQNVTLSCEQNLNHDAMYWYRQDPGQGLRLIYYSQIVNDFQKGDIAEGYSVSREKKESFPLTVTSAQKNPTAFYLCASSIRAPGYLSNQPQHFGDGTRLSIL.

V is TRBV9 and J is TRBJ2-3; D is perhaps TRBD1 (5 bases). In germline, CDR1 is SGDLS, CDR2 YYNGEE. V lost 0 bases, J lost 4 bases, and 12 bases lay in between. CDR3 length: 15 amino acids. The CDR3 is CASSVGAGIADTQYF. For the CDR3, the DNA is TGTGCCAGCAGCGTAGGCGCAGGGATCGCAGATACGCAGTATTTT.